These 16 T cell receptor beta chains originate from one sample sequenced in a study of somatic mutations in cytotoxic T cells in rheumatoid arthritis. Method: immunoSEQ multiplex PCR; TCRdb's copy keeps in-frame clones and lacks some. The sample holds 20,000 or so clones, 85% seen once. The specimen was CD8+ T cells sorted from blood. Receptor source: a woman between 40 and 55 years old with rheumatoid arthritis.

V usage is TRBV5-5 and J usage is TRBJ2-7; 9 nucleotides align to TRBD1. Germline V CDR1 and CDR2: SGHKS, YYEKEE (reference sequence). The CDR3 spans 17 residues. The V and J ends lost 0 bases and 5 bases, in that order; junction bases with no gene match: 12. The CDR3 here is CASSLVRTGQGLNEQYF. CDR3 bases: TGTGCCAGCAGCTTGGTAAGGACGGGACAGGGTTTGAACGAGCAGTACTTC. The full variable domain, in which reference TRBV5-5 and TRBJ2-7 provide the parts outside the CDR3, is DAGVTQSPTHLIKTRGQQVTLRCSPISGHKSVSWYQQVLGQGPQFIFQYYEKEERGRGNFPDRFSARQFPNYSSELNVNALLLGDSALYLCASSLVRTGQGLNEQYFGPGTRLTVT.

This rearrangement joins TRBV5-1 to TRBJ2-7, with a tentative D call TRBD1 (5 bases). CDR1 is SGHRS, CDR2 YFSETQ, per germline. The germline V and J ends were trimmed by 5 bases and 2 bases, with 17 bases remaining between them. The CDR3 is 15 residues long. CDR3 region: CASSSDMTTPYEQYF. CDR3 coding DNA: TGCGCCAGCAGTTCGGACATGACGACCCCCTACGAGCAGTACTTC. Supplemented by reference TRBV5-1 and TRBJ2-7, the full variable domain reads KAGVTQTPRYLIKTRGQQVTLSCSPISGHRSVSWYQQTPGQGLQFLFEYFSETQRNKGNFPGRFSGRQFSNSRSEMNVSTLELGDSALYLCASSSDMTTPYEQYFGPGTRLTVT.

The rearrangement uses TRBV29-1 and TRBJ2-7; D is uncertain. CDR1 SQVTM and CDR2 ANQGSEA come from the germline V gene. Trimming cost V 4 bases and J 4 bases, with 8 bases left between them. The CDR3 has 11 residues. Here the CDR3 DNA reads TGCAGCGTTGTTACAGTTTACGAGCAGTACTTC. The encoded protein is CSVVTVYEQYF.

The V gene is TRBV27, the J gene TRBJ2-1, with 7 bases matching TRBD2. Germline V gene lookup returns CDR1 MNHEY and CDR2 SMNVEV (reference sequence). This CDR3 comprises 10 residues. The J segment lost 7 bases and the V segment lost 10 bases, leaving 1 base of the junction unmatched. The CDR3 DNA follows: TGTGCCACCGGGAGGAATGAGCAGTTCTTC. Translating it yields CATGRNEQFF.

The genes are TRBV27 and TRBJ2-7; TRBD1 matches at 9 bases. The CDR3 spans 14 residues. The germline CDR1 and CDR2 sequences are MNHEY and SMNVEV (reference sequence). Unmatched junction bases numbered 7, after V lost 6 bases and J lost 4 bases. The CDR3 spells CASSPRTGVYEQYF. In nucleotides, the CDR3 is TGTGCCAGCAGCCCCCGGACAGGGGTGTACGAGCAGTACTTC.

V gene TRBV4-1 combines with J gene TRBJ2-5; D gene uncertain. The DNA end lines up better with TRBJ2-7; the J call may be wrong. The CDR3 is 14 residues long. The germline gives CDR1 MGHRA, CDR2 YSYEKL. The CDR3 sequence is CASSQDIEVYEQYF. The CDR3 coding sequence is TGCGCCAGCAGCCAAGACATAGAAGTCTACGAGCAGTACTTC.

The chain recombines TRBV6-5 with TRBJ1-2; D is possibly TRBD1 (5 bases). The CDR3 length is 14 residues. Germline CDR1 and CDR2: MNHEY and SVGAGI. The ends were cut back, 5 bases at V and 7 bases at J, with 17 bases in the middle. This chain's CDR3 is CASSEDNPWGGYTF. The DNA for the CDR3 is TGTGCCAGCAGTGAGGACAATCCCTGGGGTGGCTACACCTTC.

V gene TRBV13 combines with J gene TRBJ1-2; no reliable D call. Trimming stripped 2 bases from V and 8 bases from J, with 21 bases between. This CDR3 spans 16 amino acids. In germline, CDR1 is PRHDT, CDR2 FYEKMQ (reference sequence). The CDR3 loop is CASSLYPAGDAKGYTF. CDR3 in DNA: TGTGCCAGCAGCTTATATCCGGCCGGGGATGCGAAAGGCTACACCTTC.

The chain couples TRBV2 to TRBJ2-1; 7 bases are shared with TRBD2. The CDR3 runs to 15 residues. J was trimmed by 0 bases and V by 4 bases; bases with no gene match: 3. CDR1 is SNHLY, CDR2 FYNNEI, per germline. The CDR3 sequence: CASSGRGSSYNEQFF. CDR3 nucleotide sequence: TGTGCCAGCAGTGGGCGGGGGAGCTCCTACAATGAGCAGTTCTTC.

V is TRBV5-1 and J is TRBJ1-1; D is ambiguous. The germline V gene has CDR1 SGHRS and CDR2 YFSETQ. Trimming removed 3 bases from V and 0 bases from J, with 9 bases in between. This CDR3 has 14 residues. The CDR3 loop reads CASSWASMNTEAFF. In DNA form, the CDR3 reads TGCGCCAGCAGCTGGGCTTCTATGAACACTGAAGCTTTCTTT.

CDR3 nucleotides: TGTGCCAGCTCATCTGATCAGGGGGCTCGGCAGCCCCAGCATTTT. Translation: CASSSDQGARQPQHF. J is TRBJ1-5 and V is TRBV18, with 8 nucleotides matching TRBD1. V trimming: 5 bases; J trimming: 7 bases; junction bases outside the gene matches: 10. CDR3 length: 15 amino acids. Germline assignment: CDR1 KGHSH and CDR2 LQKENI.

The chain joins TRBV12-5 to TRBJ1-1; D call uncertain. Looked up from germline, CDR1 is LGHNT and CDR2 is FRNRAP. The germline V and J ends were trimmed by 2 bases and 4 bases, with 14 bases remaining between them. The CDR3 contains 15 residues. In DNA, the CDR3 is TGTGCTAGTGGTTTGCGCGGACTCGTGGCCACTGAAGCTTTCTTT. Its translation: CASGLRGLVATEAFF.

The chain is built from TRBV11-3 and TRBJ1-2; maybe TRBD1 (5 bases). V lost 4 bases, J lost 0 bases, and 15 bases lay in between. Germline values: CDR1 SGHNT, CDR2 YENEEA. The length of the CDR3 is 16 residues. This CDR3 is CASSSLGVIPNYGYTF. CDR3 coding DNA: TGTGCCAGCAGCTCCTTAGGGGTTATCCCTAACTATGGCTACACCTTC.

This clone was seen once. CDR3 DNA: TGTGCCAGCAGCCCTCGTTCGGGGCTAGCGCCTGGCTACACCTTC. Amino acids: CASSPRSGLAPGYTF. The gene calls are TRBV7-9 and TRBJ1-2; D might be TRBD1 (5 bases). Germline-derived CDR1 and CDR2 are SEHNR and FQNEAQ (reference sequence). Trimming left V 5 bases short and J 7 bases short, with 20 bases between. The CDR3 totals 15 residues.

V is TRBV2 and J is TRBJ1-2, with 7 bases aligning to TRBD1. Germline CDR1 is SNHLY and CDR2 is FYNNEI. Trimming at V came to 4 bases and at J to 8 bases, leaving 7 bases not matched to a gene. The CDR3 sequence is 13 residues long. DNA for the CDR3: TGTGCCAGCAGTGTGACAGGGTCGTTCGGCTACACCTTC. Translated: CASSVTGSFGYTF.

This clone appeared a single time. The genes are TRBV29-1 and TRBJ2-1, with D possibly TRBD1 on 5 matching bases. The length of the CDR3 is 12 residues. Germline CDR1 reads SQVTM; CDR2 reads ANQGSEA. Trimming removed 7 bases from V and 7 bases from J, with 14 bases in between. The CDR3 bases are TGCAGCGGGGCAGGGCGGCCTAATGAGCAGTTCTTC. Translation: CSGAGRPNEQFF.